This note documents a single T cell receptor (beta chain) sequence. The antigen remains unidentified. Measured with immunoSEQ multiplex PCR; TCRdb has only the in-frame clones, and not every one. The data hold around 32,000 clones, with 71% observed a single time. Germline CDR1 reads SNHLY; CDR2 reads FYNNEI. Trimming took 6 bases from V and 2 from J, leaving 17 bases between them. The CDR3 runs 16 residues. Healthy controls were blood donor buffy coats. The data originate from a study of STAT5B mutations in CD4+ large granular lymphocyte leukemia. General study findings and limits: Without putative leukemic clones, patient CD4-sorted repertoires remained more clonal than healthy CD4+ repertoires.

This receptor was taken from a human donor in good health. The sequencing input was CD4+ T cells from blood buffy coats. This chain joins TRBV2 and TRBJ1-5, with D perhaps TRBD1 (6 bases). The CDR3 region is CASSLATGRGNQPQHF. CDR3 in DNA: TGTGCCAGCAGCCTCGCTACAGGGAGGGGCAATCAGCCCCAGCATTTT. Using reference TRBV2 and TRBJ1-5 for the parts outside the CDR3, the full variable domain is EPEVTQTPSHQVTQMGQEVILRCVPISNHLYFYWYRQILGQKVEFLVSFYNNEISEKSEIFDDQFSVERPDGSNFTLKIRSTKLEDSAMYFCASSLATGRGNQPQHFGDGTRLSIL.